The rows below give T cell receptor beta chains drawn from one sample of a study of blood T cell repertoires in COVID-19. Only in-frame clones appear in the TCRdb table, and some are missing; sequencing was by immunoSEQ multiplex PCR. The repertoire holds 340,000 or so clones, roughly 84% seen once, with 1% in the top ten. Sequenced sample: peripheral blood. The source of these receptors is a man aged 50-59 years with active or convalescent COVID-19. The CDR3 runs from the conserved cysteine through the conserved F or W. The D gene is left open where the match is weak. Clone size, where shown, is once, few, many, or a class for clones that have expanded.

V	J	D	size	DNA	CDR3
TRBV6-5	TRBJ1-2	TRBD1	-	TGTGCCAGCAGTCCGGGGACAGACTTAGGTGGCTACACCTTC	CASSPGTDLGGYTF
TRBV9	TRBJ1-1	-	-	TGTGCCAGCAGCGTAGGTCAGTATAACACTGAAGCTTTCTTT	CASSVGQYNTEAFF
TRBV6-4	TRBJ1-4	-	-	TGTGCCAGCAGTGCATCGGCAGGAAGTGAAAAACTGTTTTTT	CASSASAGSEKLFF
TRBV7-8	TRBJ2-7	-	-	TGTGCCAGCAGCTTAGCTCCCCTCTACGAGCAGTACTTC	CASSLAPLYEQYF
TRBV19	TRBJ2-3	-	-	TGTGCCAGTAGCAACAGGGTCGGAGATACGCAGTATTTT	CASSNRVGDTQYF
TRBV2	TRBJ2-7	TRBD1	-	TGTGCCAGCAGAGAGGACAGGGAACGGCAGTACTTC	CASREDRERQYF
TRBV28	TRBJ2-2	TRBD1	-	TGTGCCAGCACCATAGGATATCGGGTGCAGGGGGCAGGCACCGGGGAGCTGTTTTTT	CASTIGYRVQGAGTGELFF
TRBV11-2	TRBJ1-2	-	-	TGTGCCAGCAGCTTAGATCCCGGGGTTAACTATGGCTACACCTTC	CASSLDPGVNYGYTF
TRBV2	TRBJ1-2	TRBD1	once	TGTGCCAGCAGCCGACAGGGGGGGGACTATGGCTACACCTTC	CASSRQGGDYGYTF
TRBV4-3	TRBJ1-2	-	-	TGCGCCAGCAGCCAAGAGGGCAGTGTCGCCTATGGCTACACCTTC	CASSQEGSVAYGYTF
TRBV6-1	TRBJ2-3	TRBD2	-	TGTGCCAGCAGTGAAGCGGGAGGGCTGACAGATACGCAGTATTTT	CASSEAGGLTDTQYF
TRBV5-6	TRBJ1-1	TRBD1	once	TGTGCCAGCAGGTACAGGGGGACGAACACTGAAGCTTTCTTT	CASRYRGTNTEAFF
TRBV2	TRBJ1-3	-	-	TGTGCCAGCAGTGGGGGCTTCTCTGGAAACACCATATATTTT	CASSGGFSGNTIYF
TRBV11-2	TRBJ1-1	-	-	TGTGCCAGCAGCTCGAGGGAGGGCACTGAAGCTTTCTTT	CASSSREGTEAFF
TRBV9	TRBJ1-2	-	-	TGTGCCAGCAGCGTAGGCAGCGATGGCTACACCTTC	CASSVGSDGYTF
TRBV6-1	TRBJ2-3	-	-	TGTGCCAGCAGTGAAAGACTAGTAGTAGATACGCAGTATTTT	CASSERLVVDTQYF
TRBV2	TRBJ1-6	-	-	TGTGCCAGCAGTGGACAGGCAGGAAGTTCACCCCTCCACTTT	CASSGQAGSSPLHF
TRBV19	TRBJ2-5	-	-	TGTGCCAGTAGTCCGGGACGGAGGGGTTGGGTGGAGACCCAGTACTTC	CASSPGRRGWVETQYF
TRBV2	TRBJ1-1	-	few	TGTGCCAGCGGACAGCAAGTGAACACTGAAGCTTTCTTT	CASGQQVNTEAFF
TRBV4-2	TRBJ1-2	TRBD1	-	TGTGCCAGCAGCCCTGGGGACAGGGGCTATGGCTACACCTTC	CASSPGDRGYGYTF
TRBV7-8	TRBJ2-5	-	-	TGTGCCAGCAGCTTACACAGCCAAGAGACCCAGTACTTC	CASSLHSQETQYF
TRBV9	TRBJ2-1	-	-	TGTGCCAGCAGCCCCGGGGAGGTAGAGCAGTTCTTC	CASSPGEVEQFF
TRBV6-5	TRBJ1-1	-	-	TGTGCCGGGAAGCAGGGGTTGGCCACTGAAGCTTTCTTT	CAGKQGLATEAFF
TRBV12-3/TRBV12-4	TRBJ1-4	TRBD1	once	TGTGCCAGCAGGACAGGGGCGGGAGAAAAACTGTTTTTT	CASRTGAGEKLFF
TRBV19	TRBJ1-2	TRBD1	few	TGTGCCAGTAGTATGTTGTCGGTCGGACAGGGGGGACATGGCTACACCTTC	CASSMLSVGQGGHGYTF
TRBV19	TRBJ2-1	TRBD2	-	TGTGCCAGCTTCGGGGGGGCCGCATCAGACAATGAGCAGTTCTTC	CASFGGAASDNEQFF
TRBV10-2	TRBJ2-7	TRBD1	-	TGCGCCAGCAGGGGACAGAGCTACGAGCAGTACTTC	CASRGQSYEQYF
TRBV7-3	TRBJ1-1	-	once	TGTGCCAGCAGCTTACAGGGGAGGGGTGGGTTGGCGGTGAACACTGAAGCTTTCTTT	CASSLQGRGGLAVNTEAFF
TRBV5-1	TRBJ2-2	TRBD1	once	TGCGCCAGCAGCCCGACAGGGCTGCCCGGGGAGCTGTTTTTT	CASSPTGLPGELFF
TRBV2	TRBJ1-3	-	-	TGTGCCAGCCGAGGGAGAGGTTATGGAAACACCATATATTTT	CASRGRGYGNTIYF
TRBV6-1	TRBJ1-5	-	once	TGTGCCAGCAGTGACGGTCAGCCCCAGCATTTT	CASSDGQPQHF
TRBV7-8	TRBJ1-2	-	-	TGTGCCAGCAGCCCCGGACACGACGGCTACACCTTC	CASSPGHDGYTF
TRBV6-6	TRBJ2-7	TRBD1	-	TGTGCCAGCAGTTACCTTACGACAGGGCAAGAGCAGTACTTC	CASSYLTTGQEQYF
TRBV19	TRBJ1-5	-	few	TGTGCCAGTAGTCCCACGGGAGGGCGTACGGCCCAGCATTTT	CASSPTGGRTAQHF
TRBV3-1/TRBV3-2	TRBJ2-2	-	few	TGTGCCAGCAGCCAACAACCCGGCGGGGAGCTGTTTTTT	CASSQQPGGELFF
TRBV29-1	TRBJ1-4	-	-	TGCAGCGTTGAGCGGGGATCTAATGAAAAACTGTTTTTT	CSVERGSNEKLFF